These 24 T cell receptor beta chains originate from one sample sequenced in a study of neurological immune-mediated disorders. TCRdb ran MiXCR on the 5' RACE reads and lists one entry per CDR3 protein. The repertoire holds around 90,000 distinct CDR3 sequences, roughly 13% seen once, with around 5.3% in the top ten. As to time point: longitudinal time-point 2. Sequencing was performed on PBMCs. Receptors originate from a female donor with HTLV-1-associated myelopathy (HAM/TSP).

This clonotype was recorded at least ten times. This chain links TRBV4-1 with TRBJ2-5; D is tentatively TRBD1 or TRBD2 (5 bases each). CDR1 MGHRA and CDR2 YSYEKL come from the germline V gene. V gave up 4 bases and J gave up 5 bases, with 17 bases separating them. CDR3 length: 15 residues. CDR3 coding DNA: TGCGCCAGCAGCCTCCGGGACGGGCTAGGGGAGACCCAGTACTTC. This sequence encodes CASSLRDGLGETQYF.

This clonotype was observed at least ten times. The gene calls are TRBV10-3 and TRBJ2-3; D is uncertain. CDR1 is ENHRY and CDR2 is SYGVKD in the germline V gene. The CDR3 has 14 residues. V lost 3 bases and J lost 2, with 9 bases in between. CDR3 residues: CAISENGNTDTQYF. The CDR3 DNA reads TGTGCCATCAGTGAAAATGGTAACACAGATACGCAGTATTTT.

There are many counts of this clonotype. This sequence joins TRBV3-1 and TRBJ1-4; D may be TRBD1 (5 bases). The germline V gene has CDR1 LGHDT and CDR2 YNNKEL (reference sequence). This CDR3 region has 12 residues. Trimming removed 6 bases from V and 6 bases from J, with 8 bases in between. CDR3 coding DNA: TGTGCCAGCAGTCGCAGGGATGAAAAACTGTTTTTT. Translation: CASSRRDEKLFF.

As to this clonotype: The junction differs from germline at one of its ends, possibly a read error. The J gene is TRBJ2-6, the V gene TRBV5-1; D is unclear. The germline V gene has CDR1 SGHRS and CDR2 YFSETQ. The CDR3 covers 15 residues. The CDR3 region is CASSLGTSGANDLTF. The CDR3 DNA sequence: TGCGCCAGCAGCTTGGGTACCTCTGGTGCCAACGACCTGACTTTC.

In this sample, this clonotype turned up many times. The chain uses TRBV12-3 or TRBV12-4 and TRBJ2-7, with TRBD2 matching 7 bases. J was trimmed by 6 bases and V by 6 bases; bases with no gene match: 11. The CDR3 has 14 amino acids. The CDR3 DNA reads TGTGCCAGCAGGGGGGGGGGTAGTCTGAGCGAGCAGTACTTC. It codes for CASRGGGSLSEQYF.

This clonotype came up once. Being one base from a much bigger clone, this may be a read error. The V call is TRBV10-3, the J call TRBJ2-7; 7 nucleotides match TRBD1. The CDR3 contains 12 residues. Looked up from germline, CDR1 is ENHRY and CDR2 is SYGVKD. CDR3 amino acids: CAISESSGQVCF. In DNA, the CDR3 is TGTGCCATCAGTGAGTCAAGTGGACAGGTTTGCTTC.

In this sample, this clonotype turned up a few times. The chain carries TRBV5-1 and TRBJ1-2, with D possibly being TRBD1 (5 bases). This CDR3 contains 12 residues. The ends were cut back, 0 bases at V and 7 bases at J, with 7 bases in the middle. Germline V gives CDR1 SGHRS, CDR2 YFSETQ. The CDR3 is CASSLAQGGYTF. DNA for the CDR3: TGCGCCAGCAGCTTGGCGCAGGGTGGCTACACCTTC.

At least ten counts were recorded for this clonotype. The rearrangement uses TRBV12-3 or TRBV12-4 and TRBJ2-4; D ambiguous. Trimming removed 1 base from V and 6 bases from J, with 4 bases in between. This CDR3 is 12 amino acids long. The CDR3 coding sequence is TGTGCCAGCAGTTTAGTGGGAAACATTCAGTACTTC. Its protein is CASSLVGNIQYF.

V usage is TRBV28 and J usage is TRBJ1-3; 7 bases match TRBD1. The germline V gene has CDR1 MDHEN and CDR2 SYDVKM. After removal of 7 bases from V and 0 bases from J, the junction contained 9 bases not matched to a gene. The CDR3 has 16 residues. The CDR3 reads CASTEHGTASGNTIYF. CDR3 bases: TGTGCCAGCACCGAACACGGGACAGCCTCTGGAAACACCATATATTTT.

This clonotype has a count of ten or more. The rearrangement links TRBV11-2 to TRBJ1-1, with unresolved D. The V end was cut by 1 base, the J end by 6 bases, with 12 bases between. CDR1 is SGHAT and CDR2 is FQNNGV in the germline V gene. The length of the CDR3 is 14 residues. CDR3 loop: CASSLGELVSEAFF. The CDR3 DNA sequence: TGTGCCAGCAGCTTAGGGGAGCTAGTATCTGAAGCTTTCTTT.

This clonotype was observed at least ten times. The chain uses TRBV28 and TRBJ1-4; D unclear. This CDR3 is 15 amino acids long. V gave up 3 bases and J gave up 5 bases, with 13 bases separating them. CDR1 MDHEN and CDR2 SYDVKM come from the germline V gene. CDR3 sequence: CASSFAGRRNEKLFF. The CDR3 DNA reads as TGTGCCAGCAGTTTTGCCGGGAGGCGCAATGAAAAACTGTTTTTT.

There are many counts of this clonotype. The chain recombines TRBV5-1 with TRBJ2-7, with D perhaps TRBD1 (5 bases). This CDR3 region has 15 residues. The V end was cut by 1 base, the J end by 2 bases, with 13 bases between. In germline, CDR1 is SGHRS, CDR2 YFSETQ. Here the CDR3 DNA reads TGCGCCAGCAGCTTGATGCGTGTAGGGGCCTACGAGCAGTACTTC. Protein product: CASSLMRVGAYEQYF.

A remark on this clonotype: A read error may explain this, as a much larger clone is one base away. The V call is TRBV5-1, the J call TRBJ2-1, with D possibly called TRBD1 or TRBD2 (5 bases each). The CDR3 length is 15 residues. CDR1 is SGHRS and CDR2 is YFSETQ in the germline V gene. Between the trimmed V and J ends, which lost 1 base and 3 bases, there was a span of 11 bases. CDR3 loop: CASSLRPRGYNEQFF. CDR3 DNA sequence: TGCGCCAGCAGCTTGAGGCCGAGGGGCTACAATGAGCAGTTCTTC. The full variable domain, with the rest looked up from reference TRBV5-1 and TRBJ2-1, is KAGVTQTPRYLIKTRGQQVTLSCSPISGHRSVSWYQQTPGQGLQFLFEYFSETQRNKGNFPGRFSGRQFSNSRSEMNVSTLELGDSALYLCASSLRPRGYNEQFFGPGTRLTVL.

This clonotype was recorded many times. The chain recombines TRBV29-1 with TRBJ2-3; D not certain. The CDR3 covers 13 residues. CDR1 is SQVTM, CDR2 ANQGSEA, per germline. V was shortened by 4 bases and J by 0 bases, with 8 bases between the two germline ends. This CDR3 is CSVVMDSTDTQYF. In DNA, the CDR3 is TGCAGCGTTGTAATGGATAGCACAGATACGCAGTATTTT.

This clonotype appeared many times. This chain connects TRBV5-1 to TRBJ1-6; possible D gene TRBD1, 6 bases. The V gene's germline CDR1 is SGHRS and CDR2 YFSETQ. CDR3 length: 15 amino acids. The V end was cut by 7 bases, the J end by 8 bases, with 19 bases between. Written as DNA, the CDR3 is TGCGCCAGCCGGCAAGCGAGGGGGAAGGATTCACCCCTCCACTTT. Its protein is CASRQARGKDSPLHF.

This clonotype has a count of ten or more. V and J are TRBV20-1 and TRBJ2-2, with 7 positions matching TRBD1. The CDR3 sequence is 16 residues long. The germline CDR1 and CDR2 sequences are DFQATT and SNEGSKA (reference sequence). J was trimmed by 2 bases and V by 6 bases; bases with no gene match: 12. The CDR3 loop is CSAPIPGQYNTGELFF. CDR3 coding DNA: TGCAGTGCACCGATTCCGGGACAGTATAACACCGGGGAGCTGTTTTTT.

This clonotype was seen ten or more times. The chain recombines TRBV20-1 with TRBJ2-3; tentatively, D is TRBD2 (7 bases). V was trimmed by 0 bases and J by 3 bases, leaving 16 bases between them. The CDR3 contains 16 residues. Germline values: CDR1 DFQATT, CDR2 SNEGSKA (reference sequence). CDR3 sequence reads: CSARDWAGARTDTQYF. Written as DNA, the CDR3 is TGCAGTGCTAGAGATTGGGCGGGGGCCCGAACAGATACGCAGTATTTT.

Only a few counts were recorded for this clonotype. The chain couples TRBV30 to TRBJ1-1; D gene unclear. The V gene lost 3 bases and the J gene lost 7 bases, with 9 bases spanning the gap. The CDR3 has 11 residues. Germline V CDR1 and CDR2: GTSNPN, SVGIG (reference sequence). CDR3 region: CAWRILGEAFF. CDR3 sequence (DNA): TGTGCCTGGAGGATACTCGGTGAAGCTTTCTTT.

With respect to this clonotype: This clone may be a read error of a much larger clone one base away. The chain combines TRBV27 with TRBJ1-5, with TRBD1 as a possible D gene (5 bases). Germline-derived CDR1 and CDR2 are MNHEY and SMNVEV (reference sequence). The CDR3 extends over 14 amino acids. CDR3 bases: TGTGCCAGCAGTCCATGGACGGACAATGAGCCCCAGCATTTT. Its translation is CASSPWTDNEPQHF.

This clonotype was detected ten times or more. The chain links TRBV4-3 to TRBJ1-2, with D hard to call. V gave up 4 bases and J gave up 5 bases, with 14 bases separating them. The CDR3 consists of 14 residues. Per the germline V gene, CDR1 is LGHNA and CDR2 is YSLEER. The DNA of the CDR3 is TGCGCCAGCAGCCGAGAGGCCCCCGGGTATGGCTACACCTTC. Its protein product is CASSREAPGYGYTF.

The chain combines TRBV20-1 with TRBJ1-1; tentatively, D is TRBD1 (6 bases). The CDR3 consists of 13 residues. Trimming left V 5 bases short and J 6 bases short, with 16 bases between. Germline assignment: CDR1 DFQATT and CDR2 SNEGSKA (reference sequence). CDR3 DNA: TGCAGTGCTCCACGGGGGGGGCTAGCTGAAGCTTTCTTT. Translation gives CSAPRGGLAEAFF.

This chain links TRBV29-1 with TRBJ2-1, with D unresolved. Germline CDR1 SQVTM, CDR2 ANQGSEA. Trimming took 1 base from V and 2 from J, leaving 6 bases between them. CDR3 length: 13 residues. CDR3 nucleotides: TGCAGCGTTGAAGTGTGGGCCTACAATGAGCAGTTCTTC. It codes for CSVEVWAYNEQFF.

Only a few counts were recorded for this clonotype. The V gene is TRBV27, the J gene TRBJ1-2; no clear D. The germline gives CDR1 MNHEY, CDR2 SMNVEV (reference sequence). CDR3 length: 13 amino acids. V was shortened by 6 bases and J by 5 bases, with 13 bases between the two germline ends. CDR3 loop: CASRPDGMYGYTF. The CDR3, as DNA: TGTGCCAGCAGACCCGACGGGATGTATGGCTACACCTTC.

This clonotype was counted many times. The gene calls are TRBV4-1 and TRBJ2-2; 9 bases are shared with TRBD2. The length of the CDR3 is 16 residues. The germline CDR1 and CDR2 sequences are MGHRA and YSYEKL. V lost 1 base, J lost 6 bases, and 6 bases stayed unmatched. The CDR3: CASSQVVAGDPGELFF. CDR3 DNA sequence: TGCGCCAGCAGCCAAGTGGTAGCGGGGGATCCCGGGGAGCTGTTTTTT.